Listed below are T cell receptor beta chains from one sample, sequenced in a study of T cell responses to AZD1222 COVID-19 vaccine. Libraries were prepared by immunoSEQ multiplex PCR; TCRdb keeps only in-frame clonotypes and omits some of them. The sample lists roughly 150,000 clones; roughly nine tenths were seen once. Sequencing was performed on peripheral blood, taken on day 0 of AZD1222 vaccination. Receptors were obtained from an adult in good health. The CDR3 runs from the conserved cysteine through the conserved F or W. Fields, in order: D gene, J gene, clone size, V gene, CDR3 protein, CDR3 DNA. D genes are given only for firm matches. The size field is filled for only some rows; it gives once, few, many or a size class.

-,TRBJ2-3,-,TRBV19,CASSPPTDTQYF,TGTGCCAGTAGTCCACCCACAGATACGCAGTATTTT
-,TRBJ2-5,-,TRBV10-3,CAISTGAAGETQYF,TGTGCCATCAGCACCGGGGCCGCGGGTGAGACCCAGTACTTC
-,TRBJ2-5,once,TRBV6-5,CASSTGRKIQETQYF,TGTGCCAGCAGCACGGGACGGAAGATCCAAGAGACCCAGTACTTC
-,TRBJ2-7,few,TRBV2,CASSESRVEQYF,TGTGCCAGCAGTGAATCCAGGGTCGAGCAGTACTTC
-,TRBJ1-3,-,TRBV28,CASSFSGNTIYF,TGTGCCAGCAGTTTTAGTGGAAACACCATATATTTT
TRBD1,TRBJ1-3,-,TRBV20-1,CSASDLRQGANWGNTIYF,TGCAGTGCTAGTGATCTAAGGCAGGGGGCGAACTGGGGAAACACCATATATTTT
TRBD1,TRBJ1-2,-,TRBV5-6,CASSPRDSPLYGYTF,TGTGCCAGCAGCCCACGGGACAGCCCACTCTATGGCTACACCTTC
-,TRBJ1-4,-,TRBV28,CASSLDKLYEKLFF,TGTGCCAGCAGTTTGGACAAACTTTACGAAAAACTGTTTTTT
-,TRBJ1-5,-,TRBV5-6,CASSLGRDLQPQHF,TGTGCCAGCAGCTTAGGCAGGGATCTTCAGCCCCAGCATTTT
-,TRBJ2-4,-,TRBV28,CASEGREAKNIQYF,TGTGCCAGCGAAGGCAGGGAAGCCAAAAACATTCAGTACTTC
-,TRBJ1-2,-,TRBV6-5,CASSHSGTNYGYTF,TGTGCCAGCAGCCACTCAGGGACCAACTATGGCTACACCTTC
-,TRBJ2-7,-,TRBV6-5,CASRRPGPPYEQYF,TGTGCCAGCAGGCGCCCGGGACCTCCTTACGAGCAGTACTTC
TRBD1,TRBJ2-3,-,TRBV7-6,CASSSNPPGQGFADTQYF,TGTGCCAGCAGCTCAAATCCACCGGGACAGGGCTTCGCAGATACGCAGTATTTT
-,TRBJ2-6,-,TRBV5-4,CASSSQGTGANVLTF,TGTGCCAGCAGCTCACAGGGAACCGGGGCCAACGTCCTGACTTTC
-,TRBJ1-1,-,TRBV30,CAWSKVSGLNTEAFF,TGTGCCTGGAGTAAGGTTTCAGGCCTGAACACTGAAGCTTTCTTT
TRBD1,TRBJ1-1,-,TRBV6-2/TRBV6-3,CASSYFQDRDGRAFF,TGTGCCAGCAGTTACTTCCAAGACAGGGACGGGAGGGCTTTCTTT
-,TRBJ2-5,-,TRBV28,CASSFWGLYQETQYF,TGTGCCAGCAGTTTTTGGGGGTTGTACCAAGAGACCCAGTACTTC
-,TRBJ1-4,-,TRBV28,CASSFRGQINEKLFF,TGTGCCAGCAGTTTTCGGGGGCAGATTAATGAAAAACTGTTTTTT
-,TRBJ1-2,-,TRBV18,CASSQILTGLDGYTF,TGTGCCAGCTCACAGATATTAACAGGGTTGGACGGCTACACCTTC
-,TRBJ2-1,-,TRBV5-4,CASTKGGNEQFF,TGTGCCAGCACTAAAGGGGGGAATGAGCAGTTCTTC
-,TRBJ2-7,-,TRBV11-2,CASSFRGNNYEQYF,TGTGCCAGCAGCTTCCGCGGGAATAACTACGAGCAGTACTTC
-,TRBJ2-1,-,TRBV4-3,CASSPEKPLWTYPYNEQFF,TGCGCCAGCAGCCCAGAGAAACCGTTATGGACATACCCCTACAATGAGCAGTTCTTC
-,TRBJ1-5,-,TRBV19,CATKKDSSNQPQHF,TGTGCCACTAAAAAGGACAGTAGCAATCAGCCCCAGCATTTT
TRBD2,TRBJ2-7,few,TRBV11-2,CASSLSGLAVGEQYF,TGTGCCAGCAGCTTATCTGGTCTAGCGGTGGGGGAGCAGTACTTC
TRBD2,TRBJ2-3,-,TRBV7-7,CASSLLAGGGDTQYF,TGTGCTAGCAGCCTACTAGCGGGAGGAGGAGATACGCAGTATTTT
-,TRBJ2-7,-,TRBV28,CASSGQSFYEQYF,TGTGCCAGCAGCGGACAGTCGTTCTACGAGCAGTACTTC
-,TRBJ1-6,-,TRBV27,CASTPRGGDLYNSPLHF,TGTGCCAGCACCCCTAGGGGGGGGGACTTATATAATTCACCCCTCCACTTT
-,TRBJ2-3,-,TRBV27,CASSLAGRDTQYF,TGTGCCAGCAGTTTAGCAGGAAGGGATACGCAGTATTTT
-,TRBJ2-3,-,TRBV9,CASSVGNSGVFTDTQYF,TGTGCCAGCAGCGTAGGGAATAGTGGAGTATTCACAGATACGCAGTATTTT
TRBD1,TRBJ1-6,-,TRBV28,CASSFIGTVSYNSPLHF,TGTGCCAGCAGTTTTATAGGGACAGTTAGCTATAATTCACCCCTCCACTTT
-,TRBJ1-5,-,TRBV19,CASSPQGAGNQPQHF,TGTGCCAGTAGCCCACAAGGGGCCGGCAATCAGCCCCAGCATTTT
TRBD1,TRBJ1-4,-,TRBV15,CATSRVQGSEKLFF,TGTGCCACCAGCAGAGTACAGGGGAGTGAAAAACTGTTTTTT
-,TRBJ1-3,-,TRBV7-2,CASSPHGTTGNTIYF,TGTGCCAGCAGTCCCCATGGGACAACTGGAAACACCATATATTTT
TRBD1,TRBJ1-1,once,TRBV11-3,CASSHSTGVNTEAFF,TGTGCCAGCAGCCACTCGACAGGGGTGAACACTGAAGCTTTCTTT
-,TRBJ2-7,-,TRBV5-8,CASSFSREQYF,TGTGCCAGCAGCTTCTCTCGGGAGCAGTACTTC
-,TRBJ1-1,-,TRBV7-2,CASSLKTGRTEAFF,TGTGCCAGCAGCTTAAAGACGGGCCGGACTGAAGCTTTCTTT
TRBD2,TRBJ2-3,-,TRBV7-7,CASSLVPLAGGATDTQYF,TGTGCCAGCAGCTTAGTTCCCCTAGCGGGGGGGGCCACAGATACGCAGTATTTT
-,TRBJ2-1,-,TRBV30,CAWSVFSMRAWNEQFF,TGTGCCTGGAGTGTATTTTCCATGCGGGCTTGGAATGAGCAGTTCTTC
-,TRBJ2-7,-,TRBV7-9,CASSLPRSSSYEQYF,TGTGCCAGCAGCTTACCGCGCAGTTCCTCCTACGAGCAGTACTTC
TRBD2,TRBJ2-2,-,TRBV7-2,CASSLVPAGGTGELFF,TGTGCCAGCAGCTTAGTCCCAGCGGGGGGTACCGGGGAGCTGTTTTTT
TRBD2,TRBJ2-7,-,TRBV5-1,CASSSQRDSYEQYF,TGCGCCAGCAGCTCCCAGCGGGATTCCTACGAGCAGTACTTC
TRBD2,TRBJ2-7,few,TRBV2,CASSILAGPSEQYF,TGTGCCAGCAGTATCCTAGCGGGGCCCTCGGAGCAGTACTTC
-,TRBJ1-2,-,TRBV5-4,CASSIGPGGADGYTF,TGTGCCAGCAGCATCGGACCGGGGGGCGCGGATGGCTACACCTTC
TRBD1,TRBJ2-7,-,TRBV3-1/TRBV3-2,CASKDRLGYEQYF,TGTGCCAGCAAGGACAGGTTAGGGTACGAGCAGTACTTC
-,TRBJ2-6,-,TRBV27,CASSLSGFSGANVLTF,TGTGCCAGCAGCCTGTCAGGGTTCTCTGGGGCCAACGTCCTGACTTTC
-,TRBJ1-3,-,TRBV6-1,CASSETPTGSGNTIYF,TGTGCCAGCAGTGAAACGCCTACAGGCTCTGGAAACACCATATATTTT
TRBD2,TRBJ2-2,-,TRBV10-3,CAISDSGGDTGELFF,TGTGCCATCAGTGATAGCGGGGGGGACACCGGGGAGCTGTTTTTT
-,TRBJ2-7,-,TRBV28,CASSLTIVREQYF,TGTGCCAGCAGTTTAACCATAGTACGGGAGCAGTACTTC
TRBD2,TRBJ2-1,-,TRBV6-2/TRBV6-3,CASSYPLAGRDYNEQFF,TGTGCCAGCAGTTACCCACTAGCGGGGAGGGATTACAATGAGCAGTTCTTC
-,TRBJ2-7,-,TRBV12-3/TRBV12-4,CASSPPMPSGQYF,TGTGCCAGCAGTCCTCCCATGCCCTCAGGGCAGTACTTC